This T cell receptor (beta chain) was retrieved from a study of blood T cell repertoires in COVID-19 (dated by TCRdb to the early 2020s). Background for the entire study: Samples from collaborators originated in the United States, Italy and Spain and spanned both the acute and convalescent phases of COVID-19. The prospective study material was composed of cDNA or gDNA derived from T cells, B-cell-depleted T cells, or PBMCs. Subjects who had been exposed to COVID-19, were actively infected with it, or had recovered from it provided the deeply sampled blood TCRbeta repertoires that made up the dataset. The repertoires were released in a freely available public database intended as a resource for research on the immune response to SARS-CoV-2. The samples were drawn from two sources: the first 160 participants of the ongoing ImmuneRACE study, and over 950 subjects contributed by 6 global collaborators. The sample metadata nearly always contained a de-identified subject ID, COVID-19 status, age in years and sex. Where available, HLA class I and class II types were obtained from metadata supplied by the sample provider rather than from assay-based typing. What the study reported, not specific to this receptor: Clinical and demographic metadata were provided uncurated, with the amount varying by source and participant.

Whole blood was collected in K2EDTA tubes by collaborating institutions according to the institutions' own protocols. For TCRbeta analysis, collaborators shipped samples as frozen whole blood, isolated PBMCs, or DNA extracted from either of those sample types. TCRbeta CDR3 regions were amplified from genomic DNA by means of the immunoSEQ Assay, a bias-controlled multiplex PCR. The published analysis was carried out like this. The number of nucleated cells in each sample was estimated by amplification of reference gene primers within the assay. To quantify the absolute abundance of each unique TCRbeta CDR3 rearrangement, sequence reads were collapsed and filtered. For each sample, productive Simpson clonality was calculated as the square root of Simpson's diversity index over productive rearrangements. Here the immuneACCESS table is served through TCRdb, limited to in-frame sequences with V and J called. Missing clones are a known gap in these copies; in checked studies unresolved V genes cover under half, and the rest lacks a known reason. That table is the source of V, J and clone size, and D and trimming were worked out from the DNA. The sample data list 150,000 to 180,000 clones, and about 80% of these were observed just once. Around 32% of the sample is taken by the ten largest.

As concerns this clone: Its antigen is still unknown. Per-base quality was not reported, and no clone a single base away is much larger than it.

The CDR3 numbers 13 residues from cysteine through phenylalanine. Here the CDR3 DNA is all that survives: 39 bases in frame from base 1. The germline V gene supplies CDR1 MDHEN and CDR2 SYDVKM. V is reduced by 11 bases and J by 4 bases, leaving a spacing of 17 bases between them. This sequence was found in a woman aged 55-69 years with acute or convalescent COVID-19. Sequencing was performed on peripheral blood. This chain is built from TRBV28 and TRBJ1-2; too little of a D gene remains to name it. The CDR3 has the sequence CASRGGSGYGYTF. The DNA sequence is TGTGCCTCACGAGGAGGTTCTGGCTATGGCTACACCTTC.